Following are 14 T cell receptor beta chains from one sample sequenced in a study of regulatory T cells in long-lasting Graves disease. Time point given: newly diagnosed GD, antithyroid drugs for less than 3 months. After RNA was extracted from PBMCs, the TCR library was made from it. Through Arm-PCR of CDR3 regions and iRepertoire HTBI primers, TCR beta libraries were built. TCRdb processed the multiplex PCR reads anew with MiXCR; each CDR3 protein has one entry. The table has fewer than 650,000 distinct CDR3 sequences, about 16% seen once. This sample was shared with a second study, whose subject was T cells in Graves' hyperthyroidism and ophthalmopathy.

This specimen consisted of peripheral blood mononuclear cells (PBMCs), obtained at new diagnosis, from a patient treated with antithyroid drugs. Source of these receptors: a man younger than 30 with Graves disease.

This sequence joins TRBV29-1 and TRBJ2-1; the match to TRBD2 covers 8 bases. Germline loops: CDR1 SQVTM, CDR2 ANQGSEA. V shed 3 bases and J 1 base; nucleotides not matched to a gene: 2. This CDR3 region has 14 residues. CDR3 DNA: TGCAGCGTTGAGACTAGCGCTTCCTACAATGAGCAGTTCTTC. This translates into CSVETSASYNEQFF.

In its sample, this clonotype was seen many times. The chain combines TRBV27 with TRBJ2-1; D is perhaps TRBD1 or TRBD2 (5 bases each). The CDR3 runs 16 residues. The V gene's germline CDR1 is MNHEY and CDR2 SMNVEV (reference sequence). With 1 base removed from V and 7 bases from J, the gap between germline ends came to 17 bases. The CDR3 is CASSLYQGPKLNEQFF. The CDR3 DNA is TGTGCCAGCAGTTTATATCAGGGACCCAAACTGAATGAGCAGTTCTTC.

This clonotype was picked up many times. The rearrangement joins TRBV27 to TRBJ2-2; tentative D call: TRBD2 (5 bases). CDR1 and CDR2 (germline): MNHEY, SMNVEV (reference sequence). This CDR3 region has 15 residues. The ends were cut back, 5 bases at V and 3 bases at J, with 13 bases in the middle. The CDR3 reads CASSREPGYTGELFF. In DNA form, the CDR3 reads TGTGCCAGCAGTCGTGAACCGGGGTACACCGGGGAGCTGTTTTTT.

This clonotype was detected many times. This chain connects TRBV7-8 to TRBJ2-1; TRBD2 aligns across 7 bases. After removal of 6 bases from V and 0 bases from J, the junction contained 2 bases not matched to a gene. From germline, CDR1 is SGHVS and CDR2 FQNEAQ. CDR3 length: 14 residues. The CDR3: CASRGGSSYNEQFF. The DNA for the CDR3 is TGTGCCAGCAGGGGGGGGAGCTCCTACAATGAGCAGTTCTTC.

This clonotype was seen ten or more times. The chain is built from TRBV12-3 or TRBV12-4 and TRBJ1-2; 7 positions match TRBD1. CDR3 length: 15 residues. The trim removed 2 bases at V and 1 base at J, leaving 4 bases unmatched. The CDR3 is CASSLRQGGNYGYTF. As DNA, the CDR3 is TGTGCCAGCAGTTTACGGCAGGGGGGTAACTATGGCTACACCTTC.

V and J are TRBV6-1 and TRBJ1-2, with D possibly TRBD1 on 6 matching bases. The CDR3 has 13 amino acids. Germline V gene data show CDR1 as MNHNS and CDR2 as SASEGT. Trimming removed 8 bases at V and 8 bases at J, with 18 bases between. The CDR3 region is CASARDTYQGYTF. CDR3 sequence (DNA): TGTGCCAGCGCCCGGGACACCTACCAGGGCTACACCTTC.

This clonotype occurred a few times. J is TRBJ2-2 and V is TRBV13, with 9 bases identical to TRBD1. V lost 3 bases, J lost 6 bases, and 8 bases stayed unmatched. Per the germline V gene, CDR1 is PRHDT and CDR2 is FYEKMQ (reference sequence). The CDR3 has 16 residues. CDR3 amino acids: CASSLEGQGVAGELFF. The CDR3 bases are TGTGCCAGCAGCTTGGAGGGACAGGGAGTGGCCGGGGAGCTGTTTTTT. Using reference TRBV13 and TRBJ2-2 for the parts outside the CDR3, the full variable domain is AAGVIQSPRHLIKEKRETATLKCYPIPRHDTVYWYQQGPGQDPQFLISFYEKMQSDKGSIPDRFSAQQFSDYHSELNMSSLELGDSALYFCASSLEGQGVAGELFFGEGSRLTVL.

This clonotype was counted a few times. This rearrangement joins TRBV15 to TRBJ2-3; no clear D. Germline CDR1 LNHNV, CDR2 YYDKDF (reference sequence). V was pared by 4 bases and J by 1 base, with 3 bases between. The CDR3 sequence is 12 residues long. CDR3 sequence: CATSMGTDTQYF. CDR3 in DNA: TGTGCCACCAGCATGGGCACAGATACGCAGTATTTT.

The chain recombines TRBV7-2 with TRBJ2-5; D not certain. Trimming pared 5 bases from V and 3 bases from J, leaving 13 bases between. Germline values: CDR1 SGHTA, CDR2 FQGNSA. There are 14 residues in the CDR3. The CDR3 DNA reads TGTGCCAGCAGCCTCCTAGGGATGGAAGAGACCCAGTACTTC. Translated, it gives CASSLLGMEETQYF.

Ten or more counts support this clonotype. One junction end does not reproduce the germline sequence, and a read error may be involved. The chain links TRBV3-1 to TRBJ1-1; TRBD1 agrees at 7 bases. The CDR3 length is 13 residues. In germline, CDR1 is LGHDT, CDR2 YNNKEL (reference sequence). Written as DNA, the CDR3 is TGTGCCAGCAGCCAAGATGCGACAGGGTGGGGATGCTTT. It is translated as CASSQDATGWGCF. Complete variable domain (other parts from reference TRBV3-1 and TRBJ1-1): DTAVSQTPKYLVTQMGNDKSIKCEQNLGHDTMYWYKQDSKKFLKIMFSYNNKELIINETVPNRFSPKSPDKAHLNLHINSLELGDSAVYFCASSQDATGWGCFGQGTRLTVV.

This sequence joins TRBV6-5 and TRBJ2-1, with D unresolved. This CDR3 is built from 13 residues. Germline V CDR1 and CDR2: MNHEY, SVGAGI. Trimming left V 0 bases short and J 10 bases short, with 10 bases between. The CDR3 protein is CASSYSWAGEQFF. The CDR3 bases are TGTGCCAGCAGTTACTCCTGGGCCGGGGAGCAGTTCTTC.

In its sample, this clonotype was seen a few times. The chain recombines TRBV27 with TRBJ2-1; possibly TRBD2 for D (6 bases). CDR3 length: 17 residues. Germline values: CDR1 MNHEY, CDR2 SMNVEV (reference sequence). Trimming shortened V by 5 bases and J by 0 bases, and 17 bases separated the two germline ends. CDR3 DNA: TGTGCCAGCAGTCCCCTAGCGACCCGAAGCTCCTACAATGAGCAGTTCTTC. Translation: CASSPLATRSSYNEQFF.

This clonotype occurred once. J is TRBJ2-7 and V is TRBV20-1; TRBD2 matches at 10 bases. Losses at the gene ends were 1 base for V and 7 bases for J; bases not matched to a gene: 25. The CDR3 has 20 residues. Germline-derived CDR1 and CDR2 are DFQATT and SNEGSKA (reference sequence). CDR3 sequence reads: CSARVQIRGLEREGLREQYF. In nucleotides, the CDR3 is TGCAGTGCTAGAGTGCAGATTAGGGGCCTAGAGCGGGAGGGCCTTCGGGAGCAGTACTTC.

This clonotype was seen repeatedly, ten times or more. Here the CDR3 DNA reads TGCGCCAGCAGCCTAGGACTAGCGGGGGCCTCCGAGCAGTACTTC. It codes for CASSLGLAGASEQYF. The chain has TRBV5-1 and TRBJ2-7; the match to TRBD2 covers 13 bases. In germline, CDR1 is SGHRS, CDR2 YFSETQ. The V segment lost 4 bases and the J segment 6 bases; nucleotides outside the gene matches: 7. The CDR3 runs to 15 residues. The full variable domain, with the rest looked up from reference TRBV5-1 and TRBJ2-7, is KAGVTQTPRYLIKTRGQQVTLSCSPISGHRSVSWYQQTPGQGLQFLFEYFSETQRNKGNFPGRFSGRQFSNSRSEMNVSTLELGDSALYLCASSLGLAGASEQYFGPGTRLTVT.